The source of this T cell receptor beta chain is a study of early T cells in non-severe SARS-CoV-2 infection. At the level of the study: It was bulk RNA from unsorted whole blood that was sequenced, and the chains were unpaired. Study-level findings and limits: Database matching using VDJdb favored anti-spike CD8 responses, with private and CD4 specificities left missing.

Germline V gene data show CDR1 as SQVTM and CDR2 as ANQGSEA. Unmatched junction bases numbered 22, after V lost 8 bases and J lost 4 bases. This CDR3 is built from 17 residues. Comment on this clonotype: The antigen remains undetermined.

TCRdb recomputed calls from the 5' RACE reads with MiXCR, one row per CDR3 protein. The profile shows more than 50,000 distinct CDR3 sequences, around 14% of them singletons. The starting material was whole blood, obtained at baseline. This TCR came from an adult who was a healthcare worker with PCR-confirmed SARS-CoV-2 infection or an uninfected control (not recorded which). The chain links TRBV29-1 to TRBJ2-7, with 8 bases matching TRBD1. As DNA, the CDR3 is TGCAGCACCCGCGAACGCAGGGGGACAGGATTTCAATACGAGCAGTACTTC. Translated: CSTRERRGTGFQYEQYF.